The next 21 T cell receptor beta chains were all read from a single sample in a study of T cells in tumors after PD-1 blockade. Assay: immunoSEQ multiplex PCR; the TCRdb copy retains only in-frame clones and omits some. The table has some 47,000 clones, 60% to 80% seen once. Material: PBMCs, obtained before anti-PD-1 treatment. These receptors were taken from a human donor with basal cell carcinoma.

The chain combines TRBV19 with TRBJ1-1; D is unclear. The CDR3 runs 13 residues. Trimming stripped 1 base from V and 1 base from J, with 4 bases between. Germline V gene sequence: CDR1 LNHDA, CDR2 SQIVND (reference sequence). CDR3 loop: CASSIVENTEAFF. DNA of the CDR3: TGTGCCAGTAGTATAGTAGAGAACACTGAAGCTTTCTTT.

The CDR3 sequence: CAISEGPGQGDYGYTF. In DNA form, the CDR3 reads TGTGCCATCAGTGAGGGACCGGGACAGGGTGACTATGGCTACACCTTC. The chain is built from TRBV10-3 and TRBJ1-2; 9 positions agree with TRBD1. V shed 2 bases, J shed 3 bases, and the junction held 7 bases outside the gene matches. In germline, CDR1 is ENHRY, CDR2 SYGVKD. The CDR3 length is 16 residues.

The chain joins TRBV29-1 to TRBJ2-7; D is perhaps TRBD1 (6 bases). The CDR3 is 14 residues long. V dropped 4 bases and J dropped 2 bases, with 15 bases sitting between them. The germline CDR1 and CDR2 sequences are SQVTM and ANQGSEA. This CDR3 reads CSVGAGATTYEQYF. CDR3 DNA sequence: TGCAGCGTTGGGGCAGGGGCAACCACCTACGAGCAGTACTTC.

The rearrangement uses TRBV7-9 and TRBJ2-5; possible D gene TRBD2, 5 bases. This CDR3 is 17 amino acids long. Germline V gene data show CDR1 as SEHNR and CDR2 as FQNEAQ (reference sequence). V lost 5 bases and J 0 bases, leaving 19 bases between the germline ends. CDR3 nucleotides: TGTGCCAGCAGCCGAGGACTCGCTCTCATTTACCAAGAGACCCAGTACTTC. Residues: CASSRGLALIYQETQYF. Supplemented by reference TRBV7-9 and TRBJ2-5, the full variable domain reads DTGVSQNPRHKITKRGQNVTFRCDPISEHNRLYWYRQTLGQGPEFLTYFQNEAQLEKSRLLSDRFSAERPKGSFSTLEIQRTEQGDSAMYLCASSRGLALIYQETQYFGPGTRLLVL.

This sequence joins TRBV21-1 and TRBJ1-1; the table names TRBD1, a call not compared with the DNA. TRBV21-1 is labeled a pseudogene. This CDR3 has 16 amino acids. This CDR3 reads CASSETPRGVNTEAFF. The CDR3 DNA follows: TGTGCCAGCAGCGAAACGCCCAGGGGCGTGAACACTGAAGCTTTCTTT.

This clone was recorded once. This chain uses TRBV5-6 with TRBJ2-5, with 9 bases fitting TRBD2. V lost 5 bases, J lost 1 base, and 6 bases stayed unmatched. The CDR3 totals 15 residues. Germline CDR1 is SGHDT and CDR2 is YYEEEE. The CDR3 sequence: CASSLPSGIQETQYF. In DNA form, the CDR3 reads TGTGCCAGCAGTCTCCCTAGCGGGATCCAAGAGACCCAGTACTTC.

This clone was seen only a few times. J is TRBJ1-5 and V is TRBV19; D unresolved. Germline CDR1 reads LNHDA; CDR2 reads SQIVND (reference sequence). This CDR3 has 14 amino acids. The germline V and J ends were trimmed by 2 bases and 0 bases, with 5 bases remaining between them. The CDR3 is CASSIYYSNQPQHF. CDR3 bases: TGTGCCAGTAGTATATACTATAGCAATCAGCCCCAGCATTTT. Full variable domain (missing parts from reference TRBV19 and TRBJ1-5): DGGITQSPKYLFRKEGQNVTLSCEQNLNHDAMYWYRQDPGQGLRLIYYSQIVNDFQKGDIAEGYSVSREKKESFPLTVTSAQKNPTAFYLCASSIYYSNQPQHFGDGTRLSIL.

The rearrangement joins TRBV28 to TRBJ1-2; D is ambiguous. V lost 5 bases and J lost 2, with 9 bases in between. Germline CDR1 MDHEN, CDR2 SYDVKM. CDR3 length: 13 residues. This CDR3 is CASSRALNYGYTF. The CDR3 DNA sequence: TGTGCCAGCAGTCGGGCCTTGAACTATGGCTACACCTTC.

This chain links TRBV5-4 with TRBJ1-1, with TRBD1 identical over 8 bases. Per germline, CDR1 SGHNT and CDR2 YYREEE (reference sequence). The CDR3 is 14 amino acids. J lost 7 bases, V lost 2 bases, and 7 bases had no gene match. The CDR3 sequence: CASSLRTGRDEAFF. In DNA, the CDR3 is TGTGCCAGCAGCTTACGGACAGGGCGCGATGAAGCTTTCTTT.

By share, this clone counts as medium-sized. This chain links TRBV2 with TRBJ1-1; no firm D call. Trimming shortened V by 8 bases and J by 6 bases, and 16 bases separated the two germline ends. CDR1 SNHLY and CDR2 FYNNEI come from the germline V gene. The CDR3 is 13 amino acids. CDR3: CASGGSLPAEAFF. CDR3 nucleotide sequence: TGTGCCAGCGGCGGTTCCCTACCGGCTGAAGCTTTCTTT.

The V call is TRBV15, the J call TRBJ2-6, with D perhaps TRBD2 (5 bases). V shed 1 base and J shed 4 bases, with 14 bases lying between them. The V gene's germline CDR1 is LNHNV and CDR2 YYDKDF (reference sequence). This CDR3 is built from 17 residues. The CDR3 is CATSRGSALGGANVLTF. For the CDR3, the DNA is TGTGCCACCAGCAGAGGTAGCGCGTTGGGCGGGGCCAACGTCCTGACTTTC. Looking up the rest from reference TRBV15 and TRBJ2-6 gives the full variable domain: DAMVIQNPRYQVTQFGKPVTLSCSQTLNHNVMYWYQQKSSQAPKLLFHYYDKDFNNEADTPDNFQSRRPNTSFCFLDIRSPGLGDTAMYLCATSRGSALGGANVLTFGAGSRLTVL.

The chain employs TRBV6-5 and TRBJ1-4, with no clear D. The CDR3 is 13 amino acids. The ends were cut back, 5 bases at V and 7 bases at J, with 11 bases in the middle. CDR1 and CDR2 from the germline V gene are MNHEY and SVGAGI. The chain's CDR3 is CASSTRTVEKLFF. The CDR3 DNA follows: TGTGCCAGCAGTACCCGAACGGTTGAAAAACTGTTTTTT.

The genes are TRBV11-1 and TRBJ1-2; possible D gene TRBD1, 5 bases. CDR3 length: 15 amino acids. V gave up 2 bases and J gave up 6 bases, with 16 bases separating them. CDR1 and CDR2 from the germline V gene are SGHAT and FQDESV (reference sequence). For the CDR3, the DNA is TGTGCCAGCAGCTTACGGGGGATCCTTGTGGATGGCTACACCTTC. This codes for CASSLRGILVDGYTF.

The chain has TRBV5-4 and TRBJ2-5; D is possibly TRBD1 (5 bases). Trimming cost V 0 bases and J 1 base, with 10 bases left between them. CDR1 and CDR2 (germline): SGHNT, YYREEE (reference sequence). The CDR3 totals 15 residues. The CDR3 reads CASSLGQGPQETQYF. The CDR3 bases are TGTGCCAGCAGCTTGGGTCAGGGTCCCCAAGAGACCCAGTACTTC. The full variable domain, in which reference TRBV5-4 and TRBJ2-5 provide the parts outside the CDR3, is ETGVTQSPTHLIKTRGQQVTLRCSSQSGHNTVSWYQQALGQGPQFIFQYYREEENGRGNFPPRFSGLQFPNYSSELNVNALELDDSALYLCASSLGQGPQETQYFGPGTRLLVL.

V is TRBV18 and J is TRBJ2-3, with D perhaps assigned TRBD1 or TRBD2 (6 bases each). The germline gives CDR1 KGHSH, CDR2 LQKENI. The CDR3 sequence is 14 residues long. With 5 bases removed from V and 6 bases from J, the gap between germline ends came to 15 bases. The DNA for the CDR3 is TGTGCCAGCTCATCGAGACAGGCGGGGGATACGCAGTATTTT. It codes for CASSSRQAGDTQYF.

The rearrangement uses TRBV6-1 and TRBJ1-2, with D uncertain. The V gene lost 1 base and the J gene lost 5 bases, with 11 bases spanning the gap. Germline V lookup: CDR1 MNHNS, CDR2 SASEGT. This CDR3 is 14 amino acids long. The CDR3 DNA is TGTGCCAGCAGTGAAGTGATGGGTGGTTATGGCTACACCTTC. Its protein is CASSEVMGGYGYTF.

This chain joins TRBV20-1 and TRBJ1-5; 8 positions match TRBD1. This CDR3 has 14 amino acids. CDR1 and CDR2 from the germline V gene are DFQATT and SNEGSKA (reference sequence). Trimming removed 3 bases from V and 5 bases from J; junction bases left unmatched: 6. The CDR3 bases are TGCAGTGCTAGTACTGGACAGGGACATCAGCCCCAGCATTTT. Translating it yields CSASTGQGHQPQHF.

The chain combines TRBV12-3 or TRBV12-4 with TRBJ1-5; no definite D call. With 4 bases removed from V and 2 bases from J, the gap between germline ends came to 6 bases. This CDR3 is built from 13 residues. In DNA form, the CDR3 reads TGTGCCAGCAGTTATGATCGCAATCAGCCCCAGCATTTT. Translation: CASSYDRNQPQHF.

This chain connects TRBV7-9 to TRBJ2-5, with D hard to call. V was clipped by 0 bases and J by 5 bases, with 7 bases between them. The CDR3 length is 13 residues. Germline V lookup: CDR1 SEHNR, CDR2 FQNEAQ (reference sequence). The CDR3 nucleotides read TGTGCCAGCAGCTTAGCGTTGGGGGAGACCCAGTACTTC. This gives the protein CASSLALGETQYF.

The J gene is TRBJ1-2, the V gene TRBV6-5, with 9 bases matching TRBD1. J was trimmed by 2 bases and V by 7 bases; bases with no gene match: 8. CDR3 length: 15 residues. Germline CDR1 and CDR2: MNHEY and SVGAGI. The CDR3 DNA is TGTGCCAGCACCGGAGACAGGGGGAGGAACTATGGCTACACCTTC. Translating gives CASTGDRGRNYGYTF.

The chain combines TRBV3-1 (or the pseudogene TRBV3-2) with TRBJ1-2; the D gene is possibly TRBD1 (6 bases). The germline gives CDR1 LGHDT, CDR2 YNNKEL (reference sequence). There are 15 residues in the CDR3. Deletions cut 0 bases from V and 4 bases from J, with 12 bases between. The CDR3: CASSQDPPGVYGYTF. The CDR3 coding sequence is TGTGCCAGCAGCCAAGATCCCCCAGGGGTCTATGGCTACACCTTC.